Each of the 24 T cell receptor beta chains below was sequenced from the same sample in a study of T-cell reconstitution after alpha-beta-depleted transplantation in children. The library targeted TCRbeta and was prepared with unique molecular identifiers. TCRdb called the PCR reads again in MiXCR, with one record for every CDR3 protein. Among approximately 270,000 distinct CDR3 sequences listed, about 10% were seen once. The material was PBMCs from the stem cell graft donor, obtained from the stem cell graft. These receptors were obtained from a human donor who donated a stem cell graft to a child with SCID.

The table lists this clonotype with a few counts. CDR3 sequence: CSQRQGANEQFF. Here the CDR3 DNA reads TGCAGCCAAAGACAGGGGGCAAATGAGCAGTTCTTC. The rearrangement uses TRBV29-1 and TRBJ2-1; 10 bases fit TRBD1. The CDR3 is made up of 12 amino acids. Germline lookup yields CDR1 SQVTM and CDR2 ANQGSEA. The trim removed 8 bases at V and 7 bases at J, leaving 5 bases unmatched.

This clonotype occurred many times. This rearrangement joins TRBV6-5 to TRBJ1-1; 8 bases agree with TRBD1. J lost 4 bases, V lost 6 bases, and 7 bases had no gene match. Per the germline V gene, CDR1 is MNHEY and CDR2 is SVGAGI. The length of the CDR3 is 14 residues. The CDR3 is CASSRTGSGTEAFF. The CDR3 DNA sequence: TGTGCCAGCAGCAGGACAGGGTCTGGCACTGAAGCTTTCTTT.

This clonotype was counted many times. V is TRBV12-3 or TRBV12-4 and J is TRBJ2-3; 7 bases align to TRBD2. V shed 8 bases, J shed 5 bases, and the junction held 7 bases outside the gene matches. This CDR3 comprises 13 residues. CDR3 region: CASCFSGGDTQYF. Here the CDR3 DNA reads TGTGCCAGCTGCTTCTCGGGGGGAGATACGCAGTATTTT.

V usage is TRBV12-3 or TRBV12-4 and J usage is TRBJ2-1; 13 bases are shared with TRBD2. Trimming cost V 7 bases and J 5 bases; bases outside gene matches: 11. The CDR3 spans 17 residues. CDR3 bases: TGTGCCAGCAAAATTACTAGCGGGGGGGCAAATGACAATGAGCAGTTCTTC. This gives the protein CASKITSGGANDNEQFF.

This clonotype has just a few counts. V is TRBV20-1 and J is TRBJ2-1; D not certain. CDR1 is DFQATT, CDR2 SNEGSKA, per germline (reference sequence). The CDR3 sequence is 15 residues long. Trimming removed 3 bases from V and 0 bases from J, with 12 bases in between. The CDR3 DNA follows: TGCAGTGCTAGGCCCCTAGAGAGCTCCTACAATGAGCAGTTCTTC. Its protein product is CSARPLESSYNEQFF.

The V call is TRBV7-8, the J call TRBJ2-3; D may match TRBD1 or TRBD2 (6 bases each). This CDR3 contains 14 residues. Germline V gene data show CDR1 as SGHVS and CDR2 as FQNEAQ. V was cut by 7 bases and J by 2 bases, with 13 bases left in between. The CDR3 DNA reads TGTGCCAGCATGGGGGGCAGCTACACAGATACGCAGTATTTT. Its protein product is CASMGGSYTDTQYF.

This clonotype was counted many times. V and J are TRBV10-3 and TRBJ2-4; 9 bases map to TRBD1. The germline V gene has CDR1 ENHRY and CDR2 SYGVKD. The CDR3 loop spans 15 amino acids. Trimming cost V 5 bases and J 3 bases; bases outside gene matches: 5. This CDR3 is CAISPGQGVKNIQYF. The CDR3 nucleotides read TGTGCCATCAGTCCGGGACAGGGAGTCAAAAACATTCAGTACTTC.

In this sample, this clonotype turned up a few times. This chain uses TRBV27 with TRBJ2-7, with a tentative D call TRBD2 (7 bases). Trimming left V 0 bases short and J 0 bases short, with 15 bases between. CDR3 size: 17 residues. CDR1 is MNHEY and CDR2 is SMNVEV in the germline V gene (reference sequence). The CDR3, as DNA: TGTGCCAGCAGTTTATCATTTGGGGGGGGCAACTCCTACGAGCAGTACTTC. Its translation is CASSLSFGGGNSYEQYF.

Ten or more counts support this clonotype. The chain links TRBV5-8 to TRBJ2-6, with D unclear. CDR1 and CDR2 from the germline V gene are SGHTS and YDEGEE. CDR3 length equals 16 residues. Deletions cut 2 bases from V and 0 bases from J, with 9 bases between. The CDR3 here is CASSFQVASGANVLTF. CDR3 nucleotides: TGTGCCAGCAGCTTCCAAGTCGCCTCTGGGGCCAACGTCCTGACTTTC.

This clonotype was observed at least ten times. DNA of the CDR3: TGCAGTGCTAGCGGACTAGCGGGTCCAGATACGCAGTATTTT. The encoded protein is CSASGLAGPDTQYF. V and J are TRBV20-1 and TRBJ2-3; TRBD2 agrees at 11 bases. The V and J ends lost 3 bases and 4 bases, in that order; junction bases with no gene match: 3. CDR1 is DFQATT and CDR2 is SNEGSKA in the germline V gene (reference sequence). This CDR3 region has 14 residues.

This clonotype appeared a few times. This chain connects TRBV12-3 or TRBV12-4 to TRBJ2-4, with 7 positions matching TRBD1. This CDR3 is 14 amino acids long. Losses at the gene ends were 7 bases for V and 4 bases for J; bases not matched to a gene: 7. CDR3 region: CASTRGTAKNIQYF. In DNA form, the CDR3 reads TGTGCCAGCACCAGGGGGACAGCGAAAAACATTCAGTACTTC.

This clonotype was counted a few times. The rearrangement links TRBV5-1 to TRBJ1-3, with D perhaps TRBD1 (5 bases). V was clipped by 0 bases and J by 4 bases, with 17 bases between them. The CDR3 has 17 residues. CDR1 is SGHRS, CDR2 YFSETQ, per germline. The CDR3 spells CASSLAGAAMVGNTIYF. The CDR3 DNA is TGCGCCAGCAGCTTGGCCGGGGCAGCGATGGTGGGAAACACCATATATTTT. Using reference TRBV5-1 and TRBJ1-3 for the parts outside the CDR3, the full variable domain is KAGVTQTPRYLIKTRGQQVTLSCSPISGHRSVSWYQQTPGQGLQFLFEYFSETQRNKGNFPGRFSGRQFSNSRSEMNVSTLELGDSALYLCASSLAGAAMVGNTIYFGEGSWLTVV.

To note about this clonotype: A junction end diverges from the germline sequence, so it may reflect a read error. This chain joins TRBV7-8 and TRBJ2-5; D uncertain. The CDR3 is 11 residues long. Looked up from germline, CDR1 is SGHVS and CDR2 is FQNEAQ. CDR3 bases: TGTGCCAGCAGCTTTGGAGAGACCAAGTACTTC. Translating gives CASSFGETKYF.

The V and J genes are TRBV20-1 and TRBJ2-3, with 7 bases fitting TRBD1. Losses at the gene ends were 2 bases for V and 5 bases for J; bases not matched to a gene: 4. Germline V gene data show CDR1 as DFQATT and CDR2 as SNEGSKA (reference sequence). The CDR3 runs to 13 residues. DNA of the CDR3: TGCAGTGCTAGAACAGGGGCGCGAGATACGCAGTATTTT. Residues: CSARTGARDTQYF.

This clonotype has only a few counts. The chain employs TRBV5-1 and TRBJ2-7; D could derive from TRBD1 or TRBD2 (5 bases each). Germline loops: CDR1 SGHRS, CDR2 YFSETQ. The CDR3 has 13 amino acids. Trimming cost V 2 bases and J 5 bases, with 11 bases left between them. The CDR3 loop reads CASSFQGVDEQYF. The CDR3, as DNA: TGCGCCAGCAGCTTCCAGGGAGTTGACGAGCAGTACTTC.

The CDR3 loop reads CASSFTKGDTEAFF. DNA of the CDR3: TGTGCCAGCAGTTTTACGAAAGGGGACACTGAAGCTTTCTTT. The chain links TRBV12-3 or TRBV12-4 to TRBJ1-1, with D perhaps matching TRBD1 (5 bases). V was cut by 3 bases and J by 3 bases, with 11 bases left in between. This CDR3 has 14 amino acids.

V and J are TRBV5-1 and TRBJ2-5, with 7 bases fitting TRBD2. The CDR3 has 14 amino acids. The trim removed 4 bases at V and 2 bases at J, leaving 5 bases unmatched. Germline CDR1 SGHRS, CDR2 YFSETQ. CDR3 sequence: CASSRAGEQETQYF. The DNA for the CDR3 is TGCGCCAGCAGCCGGGCGGGGGAACAAGAGACCCAGTACTTC.

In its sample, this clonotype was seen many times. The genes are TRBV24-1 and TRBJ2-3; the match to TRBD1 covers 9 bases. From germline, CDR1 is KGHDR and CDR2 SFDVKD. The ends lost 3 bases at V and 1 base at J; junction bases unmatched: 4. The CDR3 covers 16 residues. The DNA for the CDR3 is TGTGCCACCAGTGATGCCGGGACAGGGCGCACAGATACGCAGTATTTT. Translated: CATSDAGTGRTDTQYF.

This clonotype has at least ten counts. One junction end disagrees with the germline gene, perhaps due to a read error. CDR3 nucleotide sequence: TGCGCCAGCAGCTTGGCCGCGAACACCGGGGAGCTGTTTTTT. Translated, it gives CASSLAANTGELFF. The chain joins TRBV5-5 to TRBJ2-2; D call uncertain. Germline V gives CDR1 SGHKS, CDR2 YYEKEE (reference sequence). The CDR3 totals 14 residues.

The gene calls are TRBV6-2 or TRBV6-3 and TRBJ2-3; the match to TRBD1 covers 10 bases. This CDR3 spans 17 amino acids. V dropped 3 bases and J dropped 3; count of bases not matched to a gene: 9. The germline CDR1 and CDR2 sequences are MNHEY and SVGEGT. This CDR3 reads CASSYSRTGGETDTQYF. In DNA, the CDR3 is TGTGCCAGCAGTTATTCGAGGACAGGGGGGGAAACAGATACGCAGTATTTT.

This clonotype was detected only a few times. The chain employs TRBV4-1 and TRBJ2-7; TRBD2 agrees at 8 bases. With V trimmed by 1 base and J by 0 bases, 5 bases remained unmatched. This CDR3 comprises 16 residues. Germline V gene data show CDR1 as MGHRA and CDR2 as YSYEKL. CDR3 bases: TGCGCCAGCAGCCAAGCGGGGGGGGCAAGCTCCTACGAGCAGTACTTC. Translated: CASSQAGGASSYEQYF.

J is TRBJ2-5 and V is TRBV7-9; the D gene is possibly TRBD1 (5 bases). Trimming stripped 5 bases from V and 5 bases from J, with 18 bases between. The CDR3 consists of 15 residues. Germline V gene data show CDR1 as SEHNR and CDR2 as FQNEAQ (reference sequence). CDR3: CASSPLLGQGETQYF. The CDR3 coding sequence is TGTGCCAGCAGCCCCCTGTTGGGTCAGGGTGAGACCCAGTACTTC.

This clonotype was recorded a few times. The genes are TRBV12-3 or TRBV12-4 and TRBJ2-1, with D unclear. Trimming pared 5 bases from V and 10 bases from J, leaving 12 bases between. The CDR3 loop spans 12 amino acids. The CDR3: CASSESRAEQFF. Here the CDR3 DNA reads TGTGCCAGCAGTGAAAGTCGCGCCGAGCAGTTCTTC.

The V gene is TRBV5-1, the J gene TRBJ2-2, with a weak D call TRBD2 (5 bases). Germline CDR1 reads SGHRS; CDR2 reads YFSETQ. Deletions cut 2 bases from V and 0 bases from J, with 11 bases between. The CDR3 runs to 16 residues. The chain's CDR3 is CASSLQRSSNTGELFF. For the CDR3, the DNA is TGCGCCAGCAGCTTACAGCGGAGTTCGAACACCGGGGAGCTGTTTTTT.